This T cell receptor beta chain was captured by sequencing in a study of control samples from healthy donors and cancer patients. V shed 3 bases and J shed 2 bases, with 17 bases lying between them. Per germline, CDR1 MRHNA and CDR2 SNTAGT. The CDR3 is 17 amino acids. Clones were read by immunoSEQ multiplex PCR, and TCRdb kept only the in-frame ones, dropping some. The sample yields 110,000 or so clones, approximately 90% seen once. This clonotype originated in a human donor in good health. The donor label of this sample is uncertain. The chain recombines TRBV6-4 with TRBJ1-3; a weak D match, TRBD1 (5 bases). Input material: blood. The CDR3 bases are TGTGCCAGCAGTGAGGGGCCCAGGGCCAAGACTGGAAACACCATATATTTT. Its protein is CASSEGPRAKTGNTIYF.